This T cell receptor beta chain came from a study of immune evolution from preneoplasia to lung adenocarcinoma. In germline, CDR1 is SEHNR, CDR2 FQNEAQ (reference sequence). V lost 7 bases and J 2 bases, leaving 14 bases between the germline ends. The CDR3 loop spans 14 amino acids. Using immunoSEQ multiplex PCR, the repertoire was profiled, and TCRdb retains in-frame clones only, with some absent. The sample carries 5,000 or so clones, around 80% recorded once. The TCR comes from a person aged 50-69 years with lung adenocarcinoma. The rearrangement uses TRBV7-9 and TRBJ2-5, with a weak D call TRBD1 (6 bases). The sample comprised FFPE minimally invasive lung adenocarcinoma tissue. In DNA form, the CDR3 reads TGTGCCAGCAACGTCGGGACACAACAAGAGACCCAGTACTTC. Its translation: CASNVGTQQETQYF.